One and the same sample provided the 5 T cell receptor beta chains below, sequenced in a study of response to subunit inactivated influenza vaccine. Each CDR3 protein gets one entry after TCRdb re-called the RT-PCR reads with MiXCR. The sample contains about 780,000 distinct CDR3 sequences, approximately 18% of which appear only once. This sample comprised PBMCs from blood, obtained around 5 days after vaccination. These receptors all come from a man aged 50-60 years who received an inactivated influenza vaccine.

This clonotype came up many times. V usage is TRBV4-2 and J usage is TRBJ2-2, with a tentative D call TRBD2 (5 bases). The V and J ends lost 4 bases and 1 base respectively, with 13 bases between them. CDR3 length: 16 residues. From germline, CDR1 is LGHNA and CDR2 YNFKEQ. CDR3 loop: CASSRRTGQNTGELFF. CDR3 coding DNA: TGTGCCAGCAGCCGCAGGACTGGGCAGAACACCGGGGAGCTGTTTTTT.

This clonotype came up many times. The rearrangement joins TRBV5-1 to TRBJ2-7; 7 bases agree with TRBD1. There are 14 residues in the CDR3. V was pared by 4 bases and J by 3 bases, with 7 bases of the junction left unmatched. Germline CDR1 SGHRS, CDR2 YFSETQ. CDR3 amino acids: CASSPPGQSYEQYF. The CDR3 nucleotides are TGCGCCAGCAGCCCTCCGGGACAGAGCTACGAGCAGTACTTC.

This clonotype was observed a few times. The chain combines TRBV2 with TRBJ1-5; possible D gene TRBD1, 6 bases. The V gene lost 2 bases and the J gene lost 6 bases, with 14 bases spanning the gap. CDR1 and CDR2 (germline): SNHLY, FYNNEI. The CDR3 spans 15 residues. The CDR3 spells CASSERAGGSQPQHF. The CDR3 bases are TGTGCCAGCAGTGAAAGAGCGGGGGGCAGTCAGCCCCAGCATTTT.

The chain is built from TRBV7-9 and TRBJ2-2; D is uncertain. Per the germline V gene, CDR1 is SEHNR and CDR2 is FQNEAQ (reference sequence). V lost 5 bases, J lost 6 bases, and 10 bases lay in between. CDR3 length equals 13 residues. CDR3 protein: CASSALGSGELFF. Here the CDR3 DNA reads TGTGCCAGCAGCGCCTTAGGTTCCGGGGAGCTGTTTTTT.

This chain connects TRBV30 to TRBJ2-7, with unresolved D. V was trimmed by 2 bases and J by 1 base, leaving 12 bases between them. Germline V gives CDR1 GTSNPN, CDR2 SVGIG (reference sequence). The CDR3 consists of 14 residues. CDR3 in DNA: TGTGCCTGGAGTCAAGGGTTTGGGTCCTACGAGCAGTACTTC. Its protein product is CAWSQGFGSYEQYF.